This entry features one TCR beta chain sequence. This clonotype was counted only a few times. This clone's antigen is unknown. No base quality information exists; no much larger clone differs at one position. Systemically healthy Caucasian individuals from Russia, some 36 in total and aged about 6 to 100 years, were included as donors. About 10 milliliters of peripheral blood were drawn from each donor into EDTA-treated Vacutainer tubes. Ficoll-Paque density-gradient centrifugation was used to isolate PBMCs, with at least 6.5 million obtained per sample. Trizol reagent was used to extract total RNA from the PBMCs, yielding at least 6 micrograms per sample. For every donor, an aliquot of PBMCs went through flow cytometry to measure the percentages of naive CD45RAhigh/CD27high T cells. The library was generated by 5' RACE. The sequencer was an Illumina HiSeq 2500. The second PCR ran for about 7 to 11 cycles and used a J-beta primer mix along with a sample-barcoded 5' primer. Each TCR beta cDNA molecule received a unique molecular identifier from a template-switch 5' adaptor carrying 12 random nucleotides. At least 2.5 million CDR3-containing paired-end reads were obtained from each sample. First-strand cDNA was synthesized from all RNA with the Mint cDNA synthesis kit, primed by a TRBC-specific oligonucleotide. After uracil-DNA glycosylase treatment, a first 18-cycle PCR used universal primers M1SS and BC2_uni_R on all cDNA. On the study's bioinformatics: For normalization, 1 million high-quality reads were randomly selected from each sample, with every read carrying a distinct molecular identifier. Instead of being binned into consensus sequences, reads with shared molecular identifiers were discarded. MiTCR, set to a Q25 quality threshold and the strictest error-elimination algorithm, was used for CDR3 identification, clonotype clustering and error correction. A nonparametric unseen species model using Euler transformation provided a lower-bound estimate of total TCR beta diversity. TCRdb took the public reads, trimmed them with fastp at Q25, ran MiXCR for clone calling and kept in-frame beta chains. CDR3 protein sequences are deduplicated, and each keeps its most common genes and DNA. TCRdb's processing, not the study's, gives the V and J calls here. The sample includes 1,100,000 or so distinct CDR3 sequences, with 45% observed a single time. The top ten clones comprise approximately 17% of the sample.

Measured from the cysteine to the phenylalanine, the CDR3 is 13 residues long. The read is trimmed to its CDR3 DNA, 39 bases read in frame from base 1. Via the germline V gene, CDR1 is MNHEY and CDR2 SVGEGT. The junction shows trimming of 7 bases on V and 5 bases on J, and the gene matches do not reach 4 bases of it. The entry originates in a study of blood T cells in healthy people across ages (dated by TCRdb to between 2014 and 2017). With regard to the full study: In model experiments, roughly one uniquely barcoded TCR beta cDNA molecule per two T cells was captured by template switching. To avoid experimental bias, donors of different ages were distributed randomly across sequencing lanes. Four age groups were formed from the donors: young (average approximately 15 years), middle-aged (more than 35), aged (under 70) and long-lived (less than 85). Using deep sequencing normalized with unique cDNA molecular identifiers, the study measured how TCR beta repertoire diversity changes with age. The study analyzed two additional independent replicas of 1 million unique cDNA reads from the same blood draw for two donors, one aged 18 to 30 and one aged 80 or older.

Broad study findings and their caveats: Total diversity estimates from one million sequenced T cells were considered lower bounds and underestimates. There was a strong correlation between observed TCR beta diversity and the percentage of naive T cells measured by flow cytometry. As age increased, observed TCR beta diversity per million T cells dropped in a roughly linear way, and a significant reduction was already evident by age 40. The long-lived group showed more naive CD4+ T cells, fewer expanded clones and increased TCR diversity than the aged group, suggesting age selection. Conclusive comparison of naive and antigen-experienced compartments was prevented by the profiling of bulk unsorted PBMCs. Because the CMV infection status of the donors was unknown, age-related changes in expanded clonotypes may potentially have been confounded.

The chain is encoded by TRBV6-2 or TRBV6-3 joined to TRBJ1-5; TRBD1 agrees with 8 junctional bases. Material: blood. This receptor was identified in a woman aged 55-69 years in good health. The bases are TGTGCCAGCAACAGGGGGGCAGATCAGCCCCAGCATTTT. This codes for CASNRGADQPQHF.